Below are 12 T cell receptor beta chains sequenced from a single sample in a study of T cell clonality in common variable immunodeficiency. These receptors have no known antigen. Study-level findings and limits: Reportedly, TCR beta sequences from common variable immunodeficiency showed fewer deletions and N-nucleotide insertions.

Assay used: immunoSEQ multiplex PCR; TCRdb lists only in-frame clones, some missing. The listing records around 16,000 clones. What was sequenced was peripheral blood mononuclear cells. These receptors came from a human donor with common variable immunodeficiency.

This chain's CDR3 is CASIGLASEQFF. Incomplete CDR3 DNA: TGTGCCAGCATCGGCTTAGCATCTGAG. The chain combines TRBV7-2 with TRBJ2-1; D gene unclear. The sequence runs out 3 residues before the end of the CDR3; the remainder is reconstructed from the germline J gene. Trimming pared 7 bases from V and 9 bases from J, leaving 13 bases between. The CDR3 loop spans 12 amino acids. The V gene's germline CDR1 is SGHTA and CDR2 FQGNSA. Together with reference TRBV7-2 and TRBJ2-1, the CDR3 gives the full variable domain: GAGVSQSPSNKVTEKGKDVELRCDPISGHTALYWYRQSLGQGLEFLIYFQGNSAPDKSGLPSDRFSAERTGGSVSTLTIQRTQQEDSAVYLCASIGLASEQFFGPGTRLTVL.

Comment on this clone: Coverage ceases 3 residues before the CDR3 finishes, and the germline J gene fills in the end. This sequence joins TRBV19 and TRBJ1-5; a possible D gene is TRBD1 (5 bases). There are 17 residues in the CDR3. Germline V CDR1 and CDR2: LNHDA, SQIVND (reference sequence). V lost 5 bases to trimming and J lost 0 bases, with 17 bases between them. The CDR3 loop is CASSDTGTGFSNQPQHF. CDR3 bases read: TGTGCCAGTAGTGATACCGGGACTGGTTTTAGCAATCAGCCC.

The CDR3 DNA, read in part, is TGCAGTGCCTTAGGGGACAGGTCCGAAAAA. Encoded protein: CSALGDRSEK. In full, the CDR3 is CSALGDRSEKLFF. The rearrangement uses TRBV20-1 and TRBJ1-4, with 8 bases aligning to TRBD1. The read ends 3 residues shy of where the CDR3 ends; the end is completed using the germline J gene. Germline V gene sequence: CDR1 DFQATT, CDR2 SNEGSKA (reference sequence). Germline trimming cut 6 bases from V and 8 bases from J; bases unmatched to any gene: 8. The CDR3 runs 13 residues.

A note on this clone: The read falls 3 residues short of the CDR3 end, and the missing part is taken from the germline J gene. This chain links TRBV5-1 with TRBJ2-2, with 12 positions matching TRBD2. Germline values: CDR1 SGHRS, CDR2 YFSETQ. V dropped 3 bases and J dropped 4; count of bases not matched to a gene: 22. This CDR3 has 22 residues. The DNA read from the CDR3 is TGCGCCAGCAGCTGGACGGGGCCAGGAGCACTAGCGGGAGGCCCCATCACCGGGGAG. Its translation: CASSWTGPGALAGGPITGE. The full CDR3 protein is CASSWTGPGALAGGPITGELFF. The full variable domain, with the rest looked up from reference TRBV5-1 and TRBJ2-2, is KAGVTQTPRYLIKTRGQQVTLSCSPISGHRSVSWYQQTPGQGLQFLFEYFSETQRNKGNFPGRFSGRQFSNSRSEMNVSTLELGDSALYLCASSWTGPGALAGGPITGELFFGEGSRLTVL.

Points on this clone: Read coverage stops 3 residues before the CDR3 terminus; the germline J gene supplies the remainder. The chain uses TRBV19 and TRBJ2-5; TRBD1 is a possible D gene (5 bases). Between the trimmed V and J ends, which lost 1 base and 2 bases, there was a span of 8 bases. Germline assignment: CDR1 LNHDA and CDR2 SQIVND (reference sequence). This CDR3 is built from 14 residues. The CDR3 protein is CASSIGQNQETQYF. CDR3 bases read: TGTGCCAGTAGTATAGGACAGAATCAAGAGACC.

Comments on this clone: The CDR3 extends 3 residues past the end of the read, so its final part is completed from the germline J gene. This chain connects TRBV6-2 or TRBV6-3 to TRBJ2-2; TRBD2 is a possible D gene (5 bases). The ends were cut back, 6 bases at V and 3 bases at J, with 14 bases in the middle. Per germline, CDR1 MNHEY and CDR2 SVGEGT. CDR3 length equals 15 residues. CDR3 protein: CASSLAAGYTGELFF. Incomplete CDR3 DNA: TGTGCCAGCAGCCTAGCTGCAGGTTACACCGGGGAG.

On this clone: Read data end 3 residues before the CDR3 end; the end is taken from the germline J gene. The chain couples TRBV30 to TRBJ1-5, with D hard to call. The ends were cut back, 0 bases at V and 6 bases at J, with 3 bases in the middle. CDR3 length equals 11 residues. Germline V gives CDR1 GTSNPN, CDR2 SVGIG (reference sequence). This CDR3 is CAWSVGQPQHF. Incomplete CDR3 DNA: TGTGCCTGGAGTGTAGGTCAGCCC.

Notes on this clone: The read falls 3 residues short of the CDR3 end, and the missing part is taken from the germline J gene. The chain employs TRBV11-2 and TRBJ2-2; 8 bases map to TRBD2. The V gene end was trimmed by 3 bases and the J gene end by 7 bases; junction bases not matched to a gene: 4. The CDR3 has 14 amino acids. Germline CDR1 and CDR2: SGHAT and FQNNGV. The CDR3 bases that were read are TGTGCCAGCAGCTTGCGGGGGGCGGACGGGGAG. Translated: CASSLRGADGE. The entire CDR3 protein is CASSLRGADGELFF.

Details on this clone: The read ends 3 residues shy of where the CDR3 ends; the end is completed using the germline J gene. V and J are TRBV7-9 and TRBJ1-1; D perhaps matches TRBD1 (6 bases). The CDR3 runs 14 residues. Germline V gives CDR1 SEHNR, CDR2 FQNEAQ (reference sequence). V was shortened by 4 bases and J by 3 bases, with 12 bases between the two germline ends. The CDR3 loop reads CASSSDSGDTEAFF. The covered CDR3 bases are TGTGCCAGCAGCTCCGACTCAGGGGACACTGAA.

Concerning this clone itself: Coverage ceases 3 residues before the CDR3 finishes, and the germline J gene fills in the end. This chain links TRBV3-1 (or the pseudogene TRBV3-2) with TRBJ2-5; 12 bases are shared with TRBD2. V trimming: 2 bases; J trimming: 7 bases; junction bases outside the gene matches: 11. The length of the CDR3 is 17 residues. The germline V gene encodes CDR1 LGHDT and CDR2 YNNKEL (reference sequence). The CDR3: CASSQQGTSGLGGTQYF. The DNA read from the CDR3 is TGTGCCAGCAGCCAACAAGGGACTAGCGGGCTCGGGGGGACC.

With respect to this clone: The read falls 3 residues short of the CDR3 end, and the missing part is taken from the germline J gene. The chain has TRBV20-1 and TRBJ1-1, with TRBD1 as a possible D gene (5 bases). There are 13 residues in the CDR3. V lost 2 bases and J lost 3, with 10 bases in between. Germline loops: CDR1 DFQATT, CDR2 SNEGSKA (reference sequence). CDR3 residues: CSARKRGDTEAFF. CDR3 DNA, as far as it was read: TGCAGTGCTAGAAAACGGGGGGACACTGAA.

This CDR3 is CASSLDLYNEQFF. The sequenced CDR3 bases are TGTGCCAGCAGCTTAGACCTCTACAATGAG. The V call is TRBV11-3, the J call TRBJ2-1; D remains unclear. The sequenced fragment ends 3 residues before the CDR3 boundary, so the rest is inferred from the germline J gene. Per the germline V gene, CDR1 is SGHNT and CDR2 is YENEEA. V lost 0 bases, J lost 3 bases, and 3 bases lay in between. The length of the CDR3 is 13 residues.